This T cell receptor (beta chain) is drawn from a study of cytomegalovirus exposure and HLA in healthy donors. Notes on the study in general: In a later analysis, a genetic analysis reported fewer productive-TCR N-insertions in an Asian-associated ancestry cluster than the cohort average. With later analysis, a missense DCLRE1C variant became linked to TCR beta V- and J-gene trimming.

In the PCR, 60 Vbeta and 13 Jbeta primers were used. The assay was immunoSEQ multiplex PCR, and TCRdb's table has in-frame clones only and misses some. The table includes 150,000 to 200,000 clones, about 77% detected once. Germline CDR1 and CDR2: SGHTA and FQGTGA. This CDR3 has 14 residues. Trimming took 4 bases from V and 5 from J; bases not matched to a gene: 6. Regarding this clone: Its antigen is currently unknown.

The chain recombines TRBV7-3 with TRBJ1-2; 8 bases align to TRBD1. Specimen: PBMCs. The source is a female donor in good health and CMV-seronegative. The CDR3 DNA sequence: TGTGCCAGCAGCTCTGGGACAGGTACATATGGCTACACCTTC. It specifies CASSSGTGTYGYTF.